This T cell receptor (beta chain) stems from a study of T cell responses to AZD1222 COVID-19 vaccine. Only in-frame clones appear in the TCRdb table, and some are missing; sequencing was by immunoSEQ multiplex PCR. The profile shows about 110,000 clones, around 90% of them singletons. Germline V lookup: CDR1 LNHDA, CDR2 SQIVND (reference sequence). With 9 bases clipped from V and 3 bases from J, the junction kept 4 bases outside the gene matches. The CDR3 contains 14 residues. The sequenced sample was peripheral blood, obtained on day 0 of MenACWY control vaccination. The receptor was derived from an adult in good health. This chain links TRBV19 with TRBJ1-5; 11 bases fit TRBD1. The CDR3 sequence is CASTDRGHNQPQHF. CDR3 DNA: TGTGCCAGCACGGACAGGGGGCACAATCAGCCCCAGCATTTT. The variable domain in full, with the rest retrieved from reference TRBV19 and TRBJ1-5, is DGGITQSPKYLFRKEGQNVTLSCEQNLNHDAMYWYRQDPGQGLRLIYYSQIVNDFQKGDIAEGYSVSREKKESFPLTVTSAQKNPTAFYLCASTDRGHNQPQHFGDGTRLSIL.